These 14 T cell receptor beta chains were sequenced from one sample in a study of cytotoxic CD8 clonotypes in ibrutinib-treated CLL. Assay: immunoSEQ multiplex PCR; the TCRdb copy retains only in-frame clones and omits some. The repertoire has 250,000 to 350,000 clones, 70% to 80% of them found once; the top ten carry 5.6%. The sample was PBMCs, taken at disease progression, from a patient treated with ibrutinib. These receptors originate from a human donor with chronic lymphocytic leukemia.

The V gene is TRBV28, the J gene TRBJ2-4, with TRBD1 identical over 7 bases. The CDR3 has 17 residues. J gave up 0 bases and V 3 bases, and 8 bases lay outside the gene matches. Germline V gene data show CDR1 as MDHEN and CDR2 as SYDVKM. The CDR3 spells CASSLPGQGVAKNIQYF. For the CDR3, the DNA is TGTGCCAGCAGTTTGCCCGGGCAGGGGGTAGCCAAAAACATTCAGTACTTC.

The chain carries TRBV5-1 and TRBJ2-5; the D gene is possibly TRBD1 (5 bases). The V and J ends lost 4 bases and 5 bases respectively, with 15 bases between them. Germline V CDR1 and CDR2: SGHRS, YFSETQ. The CDR3 is 14 amino acids. The CDR3: CASSLGAGRETQYF. The CDR3 DNA sequence: TGCGCCAGCAGCCTGGGCGCAGGGCGGGAGACCCAGTACTTC.

J is TRBJ1-5 and V is TRBV7-9; 7 nucleotides line up with TRBD1. Per the germline V gene, CDR1 is SEHNR and CDR2 is FQNEAQ (reference sequence). J was trimmed by 5 bases and V by 4 bases; bases with no gene match: 8. This CDR3 comprises 15 residues. The CDR3 protein is CASSSQTGIYQPQHF. Written as DNA, the CDR3 is TGTGCCAGCAGCTCACAGACAGGGATCTATCAGCCCCAGCATTTT. Combining the CDR3 with reference TRBV7-9 and TRBJ1-5 gives the whole variable domain DTGVSQNPRHKITKRGQNVTFRCDPISEHNRLYWYRQTLGQGPEFLTYFQNEAQLEKSRLLSDRFSAERPKGSFSTLEIQRTEQGDSAMYLCASSSQTGIYQPQHFGDGTRLSIL.

The chain employs TRBV5-4 and TRBJ1-1; D call uncertain. Germline V gene sequence: CDR1 SGHNT, CDR2 YYREEE (reference sequence). CDR3 length: 14 residues. Between the trimmed V and J ends, which lost 4 bases and 4 bases, there was a span of 14 bases. The CDR3: CASSRSEVGTEAFF. CDR3 in DNA: TGTGCCAGCAGCCGTAGCGAGGTGGGCACTGAAGCTTTCTTT. Filled out from reference TRBV5-4 and TRBJ1-1, the complete variable domain reads ETGVTQSPTHLIKTRGQQVTLRCSSQSGHNTVSWYQQALGQGPQFIFQYYREEENGRGNFPPRFSGLQFPNYSSELNVNALELDDSALYLCASSRSEVGTEAFFGQGTRLTVV.

There are a few counts of this clone. The V gene is TRBV7-8, the J gene TRBJ2-5; D may be TRBD1 (5 bases). This CDR3 comprises 18 residues. V was pared by 5 bases and J by 2 bases, with 24 bases between. Germline assignment: CDR1 SGHVS and CDR2 FQNEAQ. This chain's CDR3 is CASSIGQAHPTKQETQYF. CDR3 DNA sequence: TGTGCCAGCAGCATCGGACAAGCCCATCCGACCAAACAAGAGACCCAGTACTTC.

This clone showed up just once. At one of its ends the junction is not consistent with the germline gene, which may arise from a read error. In the same sample, other DNA sequences code for this CDR3. This chain uses TRBV18 with TRBJ2-7; no reliable D call. This CDR3 is built from 13 residues. CDR1 is KGHSH and CDR2 is LQKENI in the germline V gene. The chain's CDR3 is CASSPRSSYEQYF. DNA of the CDR3: TGTGCTAGCTCACCTCGCAGCTCCTACGAGCAGTACTTC.

J is TRBJ2-7 and V is TRBV2, with 9 positions matching TRBD2. Germline CDR1 SNHLY, CDR2 FYNNEI. Germline trimming cut 7 bases from V and 5 bases from J; bases unmatched to any gene: 12. The CDR3 runs 15 residues. The CDR3 is CASTSYLAGWDEQYF. The CDR3, as DNA: TGTGCCAGCACCAGTTACCTAGCGGGATGGGACGAGCAGTACTTC.

This clone has only one observation. The chain uses TRBV5-4 and TRBJ2-5; possible D gene TRBD2, 6 bases. This CDR3 contains 14 residues. The V end was cut by 4 bases, the J end by 5 bases, with 15 bases between. Germline-derived CDR1 and CDR2 are SGHNT and YYREEE (reference sequence). This chain's CDR3 is CASSAGLLQETQYF. The DNA for the CDR3 is TGTGCCAGCAGCGCGGGACTCCTCCAGGAGACCCAGTACTTC.

J is TRBJ2-3 and V is TRBV11-1; 11 nucleotides match TRBD2. The germline gives CDR1 SGHAT, CDR2 FQDESV (reference sequence). This CDR3 is 18 amino acids long. The trim removed 5 bases at V and 1 base at J, leaving 11 bases unmatched. The CDR3 here is CASSRRSPGLAGTDTQYF. The CDR3 DNA is TGTGCCAGCAGCCGGCGATCGCCGGGACTAGCGGGCACAGATACGCAGTATTTT.

This chain joins TRBV7-3 and TRBJ2-6; D uncertain. This CDR3 contains 17 residues. V shed 8 bases and J shed 0 bases, with 17 bases lying between them. Germline V lookup: CDR1 SGHTA, CDR2 FQGTGA. The CDR3 bases are TGTGCCAGCCGATTAGGCCCGCTGGGCTCTGGGGCCAACGTCCTGACTTTC. This translates into CASRLGPLGSGANVLTF. The variable domain in full, with the rest retrieved from reference TRBV7-3 and TRBJ2-6, is GAGVSQTPSNKVTEKGKYVELRCDPISGHTALYWYRQSLGQGPEFLIYFQGTGAADDSGLPNDRFFAVRPEGSVSTLKIQRTERGDSAVYLCASRLGPLGSGANVLTFGAGSRLTVL.

The rearrangement joins TRBV9 to TRBJ2-7; D is ambiguous. The V gene lost 0 bases and the J gene lost 6 bases, with 4 bases spanning the gap. CDR3 length: 11 amino acids. CDR1 and CDR2 (germline): SGDLS, YYNGEE. DNA for the CDR3: TGTGCCAGCAGCGTAGGGGGCGAGCAGTACTTC. The encoded protein is CASSVGGEQYF. The whole variable domain, remainder taken from reference TRBV9 and TRBJ2-7, is DSGVTQTPKHLITATGQRVTLRCSPRSGDLSVYWYQQSLDQGLQFLIQYYNGEERAKGNILERFSAQQFPDLHSELNLSSLELGDSALYFCASSVGGEQYFGPGTRLTVT.

The V and J genes are TRBV5-1 and TRBJ2-2; TRBD1 is a possible D gene (6 bases). With 3 bases removed from V and 0 bases from J, the gap between germline ends came to 12 bases. Germline lookup yields CDR1 SGHRS and CDR2 YFSETQ. The CDR3 length is 16 residues. The DNA of the CDR3 is TGCGCCAGCAGCTGGGGACATGGGCCGAACACCGGGGAGCTGTTTTTT. Translating it yields CASSWGHGPNTGELFF. The entire variable domain, with the rest obtained from reference TRBV5-1 and TRBJ2-2, is as follows: KAGVTQTPRYLIKTRGQQVTLSCSPISGHRSVSWYQQTPGQGLQFLFEYFSETQRNKGNFPGRFSGRQFSNSRSEMNVSTLELGDSALYLCASSWGHGPNTGELFFGEGSRLTVL.

V gene TRBV10-3 combines with J gene TRBJ2-1, with TRBD1 as a possible D gene (5 bases). CDR3 length equals 13 residues. Germline values: CDR1 ENHRY, CDR2 SYGVKD. V gave up 6 bases and J gave up 4 bases, with 10 bases separating them. DNA of the CDR3: TGTGCCATCAGCAGTGACAGATACAATGAGCAGTTCTTC. This translates into CAISSDRYNEQFF.

The chain couples TRBV5-5 to TRBJ2-5; TRBD1 aligns across 10 bases. The germline V gene has CDR1 SGHKS and CDR2 YYEKEE (reference sequence). Unmatched junction bases numbered 13, after V lost 4 bases and J lost 4 bases. The CDR3 loop spans 17 amino acids. The DNA for the CDR3 is TGTGCCAGCAGCCTTGGGACAGGGGCTTGGGTCCGAGAGACCCAGTACTTC. Translating gives CASSLGTGAWVRETQYF.